The sequence of this TCR beta chain was determined in a study of cytotoxic CD8 clonotypes in ibrutinib-treated CLL. The sequencing depth, 1 in 200,000 to 1 in 1 million T cells, was the target. Assay: immunoSEQ multiplex PCR; the TCRdb copy retains only in-frame clones and omits some. The table has about 120,000 clones, about 58% seen once. The V end lost 6 bases, the J end lost 4 bases, and 10 bases lay between the germline ends. Germline V CDR1 and CDR2: KGHSH, LQKENI. The CDR3 has 13 residues. A note on this clone: Its matching antigen is unknown.

Points from the study as a whole: Sampling schedules were unmatched across sustained-remission and progressing patients. A rise in clonality was seen at ibrutinib response, and a fall back toward baseline was seen at progression.

The chain carries TRBV18 and TRBJ1-5; no firm D call. Sample: PBMCs, taken after 24 months of ibrutinib treatment. The receptor's source is a human donor with chronic lymphocytic leukemia. The CDR3 bases are TGTGCCAGCTCTCCCCAGTGGAATCAGCCCCAGCATTTT. This codes for CASSPQWNQPQHF.